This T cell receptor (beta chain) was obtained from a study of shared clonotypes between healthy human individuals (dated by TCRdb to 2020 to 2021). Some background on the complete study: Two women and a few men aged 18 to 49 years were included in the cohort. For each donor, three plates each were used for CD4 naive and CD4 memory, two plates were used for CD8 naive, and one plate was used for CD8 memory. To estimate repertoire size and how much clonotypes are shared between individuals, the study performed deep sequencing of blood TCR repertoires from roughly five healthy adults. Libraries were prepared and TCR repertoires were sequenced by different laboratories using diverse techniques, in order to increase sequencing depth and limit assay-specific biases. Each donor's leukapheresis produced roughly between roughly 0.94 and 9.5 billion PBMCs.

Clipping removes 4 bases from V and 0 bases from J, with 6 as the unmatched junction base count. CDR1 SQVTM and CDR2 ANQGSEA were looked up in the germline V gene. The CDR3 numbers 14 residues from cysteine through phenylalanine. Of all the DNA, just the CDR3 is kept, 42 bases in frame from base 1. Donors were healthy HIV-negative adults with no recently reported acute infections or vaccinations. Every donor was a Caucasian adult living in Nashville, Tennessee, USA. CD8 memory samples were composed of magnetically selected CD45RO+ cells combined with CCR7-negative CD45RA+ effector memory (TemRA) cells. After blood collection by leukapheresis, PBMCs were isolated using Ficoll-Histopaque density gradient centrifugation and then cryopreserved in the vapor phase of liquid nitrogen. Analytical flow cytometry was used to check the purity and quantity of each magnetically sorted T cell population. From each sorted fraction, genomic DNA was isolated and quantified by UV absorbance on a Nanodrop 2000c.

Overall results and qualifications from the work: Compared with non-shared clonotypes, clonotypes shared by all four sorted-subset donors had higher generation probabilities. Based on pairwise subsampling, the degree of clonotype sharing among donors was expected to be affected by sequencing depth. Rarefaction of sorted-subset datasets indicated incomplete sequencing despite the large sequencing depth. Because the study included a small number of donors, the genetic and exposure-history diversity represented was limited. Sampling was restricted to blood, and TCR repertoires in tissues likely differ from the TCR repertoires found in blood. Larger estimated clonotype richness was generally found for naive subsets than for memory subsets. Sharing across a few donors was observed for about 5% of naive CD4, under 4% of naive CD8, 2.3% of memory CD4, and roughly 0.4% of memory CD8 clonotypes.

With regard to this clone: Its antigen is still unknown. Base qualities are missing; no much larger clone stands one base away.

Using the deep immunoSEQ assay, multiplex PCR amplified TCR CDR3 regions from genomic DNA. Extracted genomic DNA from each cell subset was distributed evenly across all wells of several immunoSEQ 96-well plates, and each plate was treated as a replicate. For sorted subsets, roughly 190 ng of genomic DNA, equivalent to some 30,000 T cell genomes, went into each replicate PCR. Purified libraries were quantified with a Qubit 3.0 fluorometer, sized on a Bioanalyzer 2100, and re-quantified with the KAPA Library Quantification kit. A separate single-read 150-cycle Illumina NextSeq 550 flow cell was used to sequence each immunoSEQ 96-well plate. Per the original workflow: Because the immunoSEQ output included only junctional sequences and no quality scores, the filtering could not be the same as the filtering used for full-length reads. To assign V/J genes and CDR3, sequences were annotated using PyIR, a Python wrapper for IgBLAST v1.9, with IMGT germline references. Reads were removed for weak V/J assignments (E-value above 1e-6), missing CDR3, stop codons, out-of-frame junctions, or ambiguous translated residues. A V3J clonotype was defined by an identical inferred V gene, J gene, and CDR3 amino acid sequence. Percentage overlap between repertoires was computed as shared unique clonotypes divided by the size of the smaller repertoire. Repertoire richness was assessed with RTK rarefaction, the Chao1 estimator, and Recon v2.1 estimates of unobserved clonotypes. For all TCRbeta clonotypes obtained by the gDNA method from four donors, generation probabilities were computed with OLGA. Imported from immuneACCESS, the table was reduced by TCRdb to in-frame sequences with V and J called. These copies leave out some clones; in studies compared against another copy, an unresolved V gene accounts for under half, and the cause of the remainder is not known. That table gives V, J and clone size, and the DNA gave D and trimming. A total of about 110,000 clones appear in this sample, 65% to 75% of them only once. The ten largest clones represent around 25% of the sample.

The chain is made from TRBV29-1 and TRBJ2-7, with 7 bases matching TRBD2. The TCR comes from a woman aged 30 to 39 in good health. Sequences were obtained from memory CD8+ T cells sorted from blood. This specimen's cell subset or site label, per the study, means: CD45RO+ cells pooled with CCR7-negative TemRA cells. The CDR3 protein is CSVVAGVGSYEQYF. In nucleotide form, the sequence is TGCAGCGTTGTGGCGGGGGTTGGCTCCTACGAGCAGTACTTC.